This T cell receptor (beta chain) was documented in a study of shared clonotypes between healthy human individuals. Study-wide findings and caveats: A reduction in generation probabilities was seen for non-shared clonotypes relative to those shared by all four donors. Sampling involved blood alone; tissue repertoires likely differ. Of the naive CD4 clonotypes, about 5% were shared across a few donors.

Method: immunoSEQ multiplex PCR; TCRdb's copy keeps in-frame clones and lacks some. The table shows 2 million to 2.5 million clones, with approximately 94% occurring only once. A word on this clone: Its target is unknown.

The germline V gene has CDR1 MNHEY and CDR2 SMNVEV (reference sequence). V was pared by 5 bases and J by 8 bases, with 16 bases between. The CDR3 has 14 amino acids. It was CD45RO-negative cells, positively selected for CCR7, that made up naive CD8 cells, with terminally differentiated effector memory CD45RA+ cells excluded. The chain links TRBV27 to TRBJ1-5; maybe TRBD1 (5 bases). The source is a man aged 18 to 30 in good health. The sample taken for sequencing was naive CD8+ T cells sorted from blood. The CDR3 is CASSTTVGVEPQHF. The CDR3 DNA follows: TGTGCCAGCAGTACGACAGTGGGGGTAGAGCCCCAGCATTTT.